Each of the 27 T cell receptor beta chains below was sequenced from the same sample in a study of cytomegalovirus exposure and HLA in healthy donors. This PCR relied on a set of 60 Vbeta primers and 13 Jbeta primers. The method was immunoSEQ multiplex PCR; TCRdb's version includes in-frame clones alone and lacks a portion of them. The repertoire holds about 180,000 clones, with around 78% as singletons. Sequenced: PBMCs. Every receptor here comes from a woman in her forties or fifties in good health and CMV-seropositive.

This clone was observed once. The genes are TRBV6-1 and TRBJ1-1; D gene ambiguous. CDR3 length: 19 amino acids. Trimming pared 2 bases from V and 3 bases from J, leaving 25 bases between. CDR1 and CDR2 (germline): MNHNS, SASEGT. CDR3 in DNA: TGTGCCAGCAGTGAAACCCTCCGCCACACGCCTGGGAGGGACACTGAAGCTTTCTTT. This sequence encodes CASSETLRHTPGRDTEAFF.

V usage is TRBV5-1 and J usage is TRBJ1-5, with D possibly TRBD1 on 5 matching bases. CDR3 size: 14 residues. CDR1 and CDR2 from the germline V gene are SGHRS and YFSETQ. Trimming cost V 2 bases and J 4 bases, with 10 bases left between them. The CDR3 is CASSFDSPNQPQHF. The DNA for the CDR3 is TGCGCCAGCAGCTTTGACAGCCCAAATCAGCCCCAGCATTTT.

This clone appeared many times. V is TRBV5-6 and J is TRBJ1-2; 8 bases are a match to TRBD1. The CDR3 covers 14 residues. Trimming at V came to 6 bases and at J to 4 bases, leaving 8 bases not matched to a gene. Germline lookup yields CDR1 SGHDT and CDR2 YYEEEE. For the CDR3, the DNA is TGTGCCAGCAACGCCGGACAGGGTGGCTATGGCTACACCTTC. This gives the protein CASNAGQGGYGYTF.

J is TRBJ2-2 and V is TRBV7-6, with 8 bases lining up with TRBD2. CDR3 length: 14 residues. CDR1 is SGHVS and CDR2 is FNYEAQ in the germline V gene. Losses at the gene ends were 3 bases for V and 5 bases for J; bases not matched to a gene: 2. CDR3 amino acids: CASSFGGETGELFF. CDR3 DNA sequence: TGTGCCAGCAGCTTCGGGGGGGAAACCGGGGAGCTGTTTTTT.

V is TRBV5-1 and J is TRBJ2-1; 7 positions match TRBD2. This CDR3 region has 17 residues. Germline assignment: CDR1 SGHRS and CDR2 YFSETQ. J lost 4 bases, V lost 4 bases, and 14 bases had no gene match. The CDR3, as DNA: TGCGCCAGCAGCGATTCCTGGGGAGCGGGGTTGTACAATGAGCAGTTCTTC. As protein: CASSDSWGAGLYNEQFF.

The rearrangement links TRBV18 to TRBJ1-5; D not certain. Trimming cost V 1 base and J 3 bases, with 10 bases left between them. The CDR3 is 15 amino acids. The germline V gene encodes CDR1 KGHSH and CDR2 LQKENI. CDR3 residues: CASSPRPGLNQPQHF. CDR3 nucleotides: TGTGCCAGCTCACCACGACCAGGCCTCAATCAGCCCCAGCATTTT.

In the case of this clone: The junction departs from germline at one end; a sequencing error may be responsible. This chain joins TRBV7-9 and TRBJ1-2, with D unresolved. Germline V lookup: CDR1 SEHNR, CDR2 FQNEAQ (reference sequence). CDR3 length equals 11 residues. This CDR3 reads CSSSPGVGYTF. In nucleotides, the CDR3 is TGTTCCAGCAGCCCGGGAGTGGGCTACACCTTC. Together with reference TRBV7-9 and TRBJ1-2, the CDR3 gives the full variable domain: DTGVSQNPRHKITKRGQNVTFRCDPISEHNRLYWYRQTLGQGPEFLTYFQNEAQLEKSRLLSDRFSAERPKGSFSTLEIQRTEQGDSAMYLCSSSPGVGYTFGSGTRLTVV.

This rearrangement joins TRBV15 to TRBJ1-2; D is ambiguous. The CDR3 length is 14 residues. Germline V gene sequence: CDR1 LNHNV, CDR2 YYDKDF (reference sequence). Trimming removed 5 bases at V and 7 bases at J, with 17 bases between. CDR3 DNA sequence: TGTGCCACCAGCGGCGCGGTGGTCCTTACTGGCTACACCTTC. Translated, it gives CATSGAVVLTGYTF.

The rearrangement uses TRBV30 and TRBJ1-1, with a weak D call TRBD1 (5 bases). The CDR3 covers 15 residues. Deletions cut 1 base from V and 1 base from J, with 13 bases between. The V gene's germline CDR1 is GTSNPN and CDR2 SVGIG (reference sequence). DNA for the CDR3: TGTGCCTGGAGTGCGGTCGGGGGGACGAACACTGAAGCTTTCTTT. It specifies CAWSAVGGTNTEAFF.

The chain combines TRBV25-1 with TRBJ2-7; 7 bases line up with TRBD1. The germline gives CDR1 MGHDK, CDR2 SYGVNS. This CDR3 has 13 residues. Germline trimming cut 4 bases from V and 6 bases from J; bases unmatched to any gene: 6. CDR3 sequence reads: CASSATGTGEQYF. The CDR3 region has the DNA TGTGCCAGCAGTGCGACAGGGACGGGCGAGCAGTACTTC.

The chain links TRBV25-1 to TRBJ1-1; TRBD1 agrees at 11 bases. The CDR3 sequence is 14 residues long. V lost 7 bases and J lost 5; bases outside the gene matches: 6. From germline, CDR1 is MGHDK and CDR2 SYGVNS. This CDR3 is CASTTGTGGTEAFF. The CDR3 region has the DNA TGTGCCAGCACGACCGGGACAGGGGGGACTGAAGCTTTCTTT.

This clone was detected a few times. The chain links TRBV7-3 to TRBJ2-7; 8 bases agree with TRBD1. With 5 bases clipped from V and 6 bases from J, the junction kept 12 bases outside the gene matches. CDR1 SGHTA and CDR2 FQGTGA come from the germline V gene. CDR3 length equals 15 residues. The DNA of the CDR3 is TGTGCCAGCAGCCCCACTGGACAGGGTGGAGGCGAGCAGTACTTC. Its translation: CASSPTGQGGGEQYF.

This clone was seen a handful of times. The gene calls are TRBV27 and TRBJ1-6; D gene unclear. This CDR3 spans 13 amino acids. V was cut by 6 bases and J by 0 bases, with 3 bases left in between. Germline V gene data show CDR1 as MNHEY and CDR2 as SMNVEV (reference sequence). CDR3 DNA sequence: TGTGCCAGCAGGAGCTCCTATAATTCACCCCTCCACTTT. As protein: CASRSSYNSPLHF.

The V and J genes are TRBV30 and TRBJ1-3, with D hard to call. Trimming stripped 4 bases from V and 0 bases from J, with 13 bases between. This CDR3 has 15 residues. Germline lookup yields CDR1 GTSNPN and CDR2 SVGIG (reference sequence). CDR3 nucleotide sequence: TGTGCCTGGAAAAGGACGGGAATCTCTGGAAACACCATATATTTT. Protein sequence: CAWKRTGISGNTIYF.

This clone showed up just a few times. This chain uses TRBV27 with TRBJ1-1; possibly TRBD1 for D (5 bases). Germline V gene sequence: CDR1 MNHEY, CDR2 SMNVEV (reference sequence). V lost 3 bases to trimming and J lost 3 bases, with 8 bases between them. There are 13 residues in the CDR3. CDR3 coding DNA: TGTGCCAGCAGTTTGGGGGGGGACACTGAAGCTTTCTTT. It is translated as CASSLGGDTEAFF.

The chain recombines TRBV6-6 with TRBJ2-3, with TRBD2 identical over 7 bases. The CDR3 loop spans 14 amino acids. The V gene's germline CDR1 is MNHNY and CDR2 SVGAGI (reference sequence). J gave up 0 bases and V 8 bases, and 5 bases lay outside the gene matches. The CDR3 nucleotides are TGTGCCAGCGAGCTAGCGGCTAGCACAGATACGCAGTATTTT. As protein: CASELAASTDTQYF.

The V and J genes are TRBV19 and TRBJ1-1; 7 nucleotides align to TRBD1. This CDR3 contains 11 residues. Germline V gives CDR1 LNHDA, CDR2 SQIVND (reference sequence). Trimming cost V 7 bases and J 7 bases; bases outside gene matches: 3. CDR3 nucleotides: TGTGCCAGTACCTGGGACAGTGAAGCTTTCTTT. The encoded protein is CASTWDSEAFF.

The CDR3 protein is CASRVTGGTGELFF. The CDR3 coding sequence is TGTGCCAGCAGGGTTACAGGGGGGACCGGGGAGCTGTTTTTT. The chain couples TRBV6-1 to TRBJ2-2; TRBD1 aligns across 8 bases. Germline CDR1 is MNHNS and CDR2 is SASEGT. The CDR3 covers 14 residues. V shed 6 bases and J 5 bases; nucleotides not matched to a gene: 5.

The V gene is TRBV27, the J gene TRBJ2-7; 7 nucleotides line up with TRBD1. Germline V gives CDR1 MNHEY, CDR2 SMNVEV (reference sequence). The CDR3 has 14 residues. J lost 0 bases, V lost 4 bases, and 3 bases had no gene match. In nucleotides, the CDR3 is TGTGCCAGCAGTTCCGGGACAGTCTCCTACGAGCAGTACTTC. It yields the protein CASSSGTVSYEQYF.

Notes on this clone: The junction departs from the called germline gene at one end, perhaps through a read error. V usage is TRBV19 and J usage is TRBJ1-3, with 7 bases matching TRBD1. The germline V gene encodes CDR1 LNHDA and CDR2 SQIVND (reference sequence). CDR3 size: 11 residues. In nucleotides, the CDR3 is TGTGCCAGTAGCTCGAGAGCCGGACAGGTTTTT. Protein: CASSSRAGQVF.

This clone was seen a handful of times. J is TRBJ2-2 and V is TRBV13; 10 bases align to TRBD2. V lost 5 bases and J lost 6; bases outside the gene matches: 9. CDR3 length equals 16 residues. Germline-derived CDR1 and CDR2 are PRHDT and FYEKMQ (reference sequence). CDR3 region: CASSKRGGSVSGELFF. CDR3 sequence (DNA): TGTGCCAGCAGCAAGCGGGGGGGATCGGTCTCCGGGGAGCTGTTTTTT. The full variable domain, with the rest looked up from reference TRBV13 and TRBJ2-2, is AAGVIQSPRHLIKEKRETATLKCYPIPRHDTVYWYQQGPGQDPQFLISFYEKMQSDKGSIPDRFSAQQFSDYHSELNMSSLELGDSALYFCASSKRGGSVSGELFFGEGSRLTVL.

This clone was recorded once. CDR3 in amino acids: CASSLERGQGQAFF. In DNA form, the CDR3 reads TGTGCCAGCAGCTTGGAAAGAGGGCAAGGACAAGCTTTCTTT. The chain links TRBV5-6 to TRBJ1-1; D is unresolved. The V end lost 0 bases, the J end lost 9 bases, and 15 bases lay between the germline ends. The CDR3 is 14 residues long. Germline V gene sequence: CDR1 SGHDT, CDR2 YYEEEE.

This chain's CDR3 is CASGPDRYLGNTEAFF. CDR3 DNA: TGTGCTAGTGGACCCGACAGGTACTTGGGCAACACTGAAGCTTTCTTT. This chain joins TRBV12-5 and TRBJ1-1, with D possibly TRBD1 on 6 matching bases. This CDR3 is built from 16 residues. The germline gives CDR1 LGHNT, CDR2 FRNRAP. V lost 6 bases and J 2 bases, leaving 19 bases between the germline ends. Based on the CDR3 plus reference TRBV12-5 and TRBJ1-1, the full variable domain is DARVTQTPRHKVTEMGQEVTMRCQPILGHNTVFWYRQTMMQGLELLAYFRNRAPLDDSGMPKDRFSAEMPDATLATLKIQPSEPRDSAVYFCASGPDRYLGNTEAFFGQGTRLTVV.

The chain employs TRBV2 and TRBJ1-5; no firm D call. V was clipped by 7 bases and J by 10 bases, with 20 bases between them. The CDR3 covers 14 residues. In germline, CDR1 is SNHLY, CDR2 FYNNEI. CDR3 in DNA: TGTGCCAGCAATCCGAGGCCGGCGGTTCAACCCCAGCATTTT. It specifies CASNPRPAVQPQHF.

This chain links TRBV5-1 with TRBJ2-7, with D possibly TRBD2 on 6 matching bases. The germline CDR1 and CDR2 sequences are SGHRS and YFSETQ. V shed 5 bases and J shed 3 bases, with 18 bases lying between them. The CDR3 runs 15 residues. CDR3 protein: CASRAGTGGVYEQYF. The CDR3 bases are TGCGCCAGCAGAGCCGGCACAGGAGGGGTCTACGAGCAGTACTTC.

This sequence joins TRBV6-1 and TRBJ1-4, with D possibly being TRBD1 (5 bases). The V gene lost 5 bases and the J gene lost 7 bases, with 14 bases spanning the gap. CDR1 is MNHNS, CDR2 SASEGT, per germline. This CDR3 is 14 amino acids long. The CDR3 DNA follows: TGTGCCAGCAGTAGCTTGCGGGGGGGTGAAAAACTGTTTTTT. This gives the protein CASSSLRGGEKLFF.

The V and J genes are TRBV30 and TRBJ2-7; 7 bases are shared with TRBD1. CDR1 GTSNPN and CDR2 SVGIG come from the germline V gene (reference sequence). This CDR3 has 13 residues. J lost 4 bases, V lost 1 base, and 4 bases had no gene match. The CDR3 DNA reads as TGTGCCTGGAGTGCCGGGACAGCTTACGAGCAGTACTTC. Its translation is CAWSAGTAYEQYF. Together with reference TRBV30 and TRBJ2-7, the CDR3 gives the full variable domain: SQTIHQWPATLVQPVGSPLSLECTVEGTSNPNLYWYRQAAGRGLQLLFYSVGIGQISSEVPQNLSASRPQDRQFILSSKKLLLSDSGFYLCAWSAGTAYEQYFGPGTRLTVT.